The 23 T cell receptor beta chains in this list originate from one sample, sequenced in a study of vaccination and CD4 T cells after COVID-19. These receptors have no known antigen. As to time point: late sampling 161 to 241 days after vaccination in a few convalescent patients. Treatment described: approximately 9-day PBMC culture with coronavirus spike peptide pools or control peptides (ViraFEST assay). Oncomine TCR Beta short-read sequencing was applied to DNA from cultured CD4+ T cells. TCRdb redid the calling of the PCR reads with MiXCR, one entry per CDR3 protein. Here the sample spans around 25,000 distinct CDR3 sequences, 28% being singletons. The sequences come from CD4+ T cells from blood, cultured in vitro, collected about 7 months after SARS-CoV-2 vaccination. These TCRs come from a human donor who had recovered from COVID-19.

For the CDR3, the DNA is TGTGCCAGCAGTTTATGGAGGGGAAGCACTGAAGCTTTCTTT. This codes for CASSLWRGSTEAFF. The chain combines TRBV27 with TRBJ1-1, with D perhaps matching TRBD1 (5 bases). The CDR3 is 14 amino acids. V shed 1 base and J shed 4 bases, with 10 bases lying between them. Germline CDR1 MNHEY, CDR2 SMNVEV (reference sequence).

The chain couples TRBV7-2 to TRBJ2-1; D not resolved. The length of the CDR3 is 11 residues. The V gene's germline CDR1 is SGHTA and CDR2 FQGNSA. Trimming removed 2 bases from V and 9 bases from J, with 5 bases in between. The CDR3 here is CASSLQGEQFF. The CDR3 nucleotides read TGTGCCAGCAGCTTACAAGGTGAGCAGTTCTTC.

This sequence joins TRBV25-1 and TRBJ1-1, with unresolved D. Germline lookup yields CDR1 MGHDK and CDR2 SYGVNS. Trimming left V 1 base short and J 8 bases short, with 17 bases between. CDR3 size: 15 residues. CDR3 sequence reads: CASSESVGRVGEAFF. CDR3 in DNA: TGTGCCAGCAGTGAATCGGTGGGAAGGGTCGGAGAAGCTTTCTTT.

In its sample, this clonotype is medium-sized. The chain uses TRBV19 and TRBJ2-7, with D possibly being TRBD1 (6 bases). Per germline, CDR1 LNHDA and CDR2 SQIVND (reference sequence). The CDR3 is 14 amino acids. Trimming removed 5 bases at V and 6 bases at J, with 17 bases between. Written as DNA, the CDR3 is TGTGCCAGTAGTGAACAGGGCGTGGTGGGCGAGCAGTACTTC. Translating it yields CASSEQGVVGEQYF.

V and J are TRBV20-1 and TRBJ1-5, with D possibly TRBD1 on 5 matching bases. Trimming took off 3 bases at V and 0 bases at J, with 18 bases between the two ends. This CDR3 has 17 amino acids. Germline CDR1 is DFQATT and CDR2 is SNEGSKA (reference sequence). The DNA of the CDR3 is TGCAGTGCTAGTAACTTCTGGGGGATTTTTAGCAATCAGCCCCAGCATTTT. Translating gives CSASNFWGIFSNQPQHF.

The chain links TRBV6-1 to TRBJ2-7; a weak D match, TRBD2 (6 bases). The CDR3 contains 14 residues. CDR1 is MNHNS, CDR2 SASEGT, per germline. Trimming shortened V by 8 bases and J by 2 bases, and 16 bases separated the two germline ends. The CDR3 bases are TGTGCCAGCTGCCCGGACTACTGCACCTACGAGCAGTACTTC. Translation gives CASCPDYCTYEQYF.

The genes are TRBV6-2 or TRBV6-3 and TRBJ2-1, with 10 bases that match TRBD2. CDR3 length: 18 residues. V shed 0 bases and J 9 bases; nucleotides not matched to a gene: 14. Germline V lookup: CDR1 MNHEY, CDR2 SVGEGT. CDR3 DNA: TGTGCCAGCAGTTACTCGAGATCCTCTAGCGGGAGTTGGGGTGAGCAGTTCTTC. It yields the protein CASSYSRSSSGSWGEQFF.

This clonotype was seen a few times. The chain uses TRBV11-3 and TRBJ2-3; a weak D match, TRBD2 (5 bases). The CDR3 consists of 15 residues. The V gene lost 3 bases and the J gene lost 2 bases, with 12 bases spanning the gap. Looked up from germline, CDR1 is SGHNT and CDR2 is YENEEA. The CDR3 loop reads CASSLLSGDTDTQYF. The CDR3 nucleotides are TGTGCCAGCAGCTTGCTATCCGGGGACACAGATACGCAGTATTTT.

J is TRBJ1-2 and V is TRBV28; no definite D call. V lost 2 bases and J 5 bases, leaving 21 bases between the germline ends. The germline V gene encodes CDR1 MDHEN and CDR2 SYDVKM. CDR3 length: 17 amino acids. The CDR3 DNA sequence: TGTGCCAGCAGTTTAAACCCACGGATCGCGGATTCGTATGGCTACACCTTC. Protein product: CASSLNPRIADSYGYTF.

This clonotype was observed a handful of times. This chain joins TRBV20-1 and TRBJ2-1; the D gene could be TRBD1 or TRBD2 (6 bases each). V lost 5 bases and J 9 bases, leaving 20 bases between the germline ends. Germline loops: CDR1 DFQATT, CDR2 SNEGSKA (reference sequence). The CDR3 consists of 14 residues. CDR3 nucleotides: TGCAGTGCTGAGGGGTCCGGGCGGGACATTGAGCAGTTCTTC. It is translated as CSAEGSGRDIEQFF.

This clonotype appeared a few times. The V call is TRBV6-2 or TRBV6-3, the J call TRBJ1-1; D ambiguous. V was trimmed by 4 bases and J by 6 bases, leaving 15 bases between them. The CDR3 has 14 amino acids. Per the germline V gene, CDR1 is MNHEY and CDR2 is SVGEGT. CDR3 nucleotides: TGTGCCAGCAGTTCCAACAAGGGCCCCCCTGAAGCTTTCTTT. Translating it yields CASSSNKGPPEAFF.

This clonotype was observed a few times. The chain employs TRBV7-2 and TRBJ1-5; unclear D gene. The CDR3 runs 16 residues. CDR1 SGHTA and CDR2 FQGNSA come from the germline V gene. Trimming pared 1 base from V and 6 bases from J, leaving 16 bases between. CDR3 bases: TGTGCCAGCAGCTTAGAGGGTACGTCACATGGTCAGCCCCAGCATTTT. It yields the protein CASSLEGTSHGQPQHF.

V is TRBV5-6 and J is TRBJ1-2; D ambiguous. V was cut by 2 bases and J by 7 bases, with 12 bases left in between. CDR1 and CDR2 (germline): SGHDT, YYEEEE. The CDR3 totals 13 residues. CDR3: CASSLERSGGYTF. CDR3 DNA sequence: TGTGCCAGCAGCTTAGAACGGAGCGGTGGCTACACCTTC.

This clonotype has more than one count but fewer than ten. The V gene is TRBV7-2, the J gene TRBJ2-5; D unclear. The length of the CDR3 is 11 residues. Germline V lookup: CDR1 SGHTA, CDR2 FQGNSA. The CDR3, as DNA: TGTGTCCGAGGCGGTCAAGAGACCCAGTACTTC. Residues: CVRGGQETQYF.

The CDR3 DNA reads as TGCGCCAGCAGCCAAGAAGGGGGCACCGGGGCCAACGTCCTGACTTTC. As protein: CASSQEGGTGANVLTF. The chain carries TRBV4-3 and TRBJ2-6; TRBD1 agrees at 7 bases. The ends lost 0 bases at V and 4 bases at J; junction bases unmatched: 3. Germline CDR1 and CDR2: LGHNA and YSLEER. This CDR3 has 16 residues.

The V gene is TRBV18, the J gene TRBJ2-5; no definite D call. From germline, CDR1 is KGHSH and CDR2 LQKENI. The CDR3 length is 15 residues. V dropped 3 bases and J dropped 2 bases, with 13 bases sitting between them. The CDR3 DNA follows: TGTGCCAGCTCACCCTTCAAAGGGTTTCAAGAGACCCAGTACTTC. As protein: CASSPFKGFQETQYF.

This clonotype was detected only a few times. V gene TRBV6-1 combines with J gene TRBJ2-2; the D gene is possibly TRBD1 (6 bases). V lost 5 bases and J lost 2, with 9 bases in between. Germline V gene sequence: CDR1 MNHNS, CDR2 SASEGT. CDR3 length: 14 residues. The DNA for the CDR3 is TGTGCCAGCAGTAGGGGGACAAACACCGGGGAGCTGTTTTTT. This encodes CASSRGTNTGELFF.

In this sample, this clonotype turned up a few times. The junction differs from germline at one of its ends, possibly a read error. V and J are TRBV7-7 and TRBJ2-7; D could derive from TRBD1 or TRBD2 (5 bases each). Germline V CDR1 and CDR2: SSHAT, FNYEAQ (reference sequence). The CDR3 totals 13 residues. The CDR3 nucleotides are TGTGCTAGCAGCCGGGACGGGGAAAGCGAGCAGTACTTC. It is translated as CASSRDGESEQYF.

Notes on this clonotype: This may come from a read error, since a much larger clone is one base off. The chain employs TRBV20-1 and TRBJ1-5; D is perhaps TRBD1 (5 bases). This CDR3 region has 14 residues. Germline V lookup: CDR1 DFQATT, CDR2 SNEGSKA (reference sequence). The CDR3 protein is CSASGGTSSQPQHF. CDR3 nucleotides: TGCAGTGCTAGTGGCGGGACTAGCAGTCAGCCCCAGCATTTT.

Only a few counts were recorded for this clonotype. The chain has TRBV7-2 and TRBJ2-1; the match to TRBD2 covers 13 bases. The germline CDR1 and CDR2 sequences are SGHTA and FQGNSA. This CDR3 is 16 amino acids long. V lost 8 bases to trimming and J lost 8 bases; unmatched junction nucleotides: 12. The CDR3 sequence is CASGRLAGGLGDEQFF. The CDR3 bases are TGTGCCAGCGGCCGACTAGCGGGAGGCCTCGGGGATGAGCAGTTCTTC.

This clonotype was seen a handful of times. The gene calls are TRBV20-1 and TRBJ2-3, with no clear D. Germline CDR1 DFQATT, CDR2 SNEGSKA (reference sequence). CDR3 length: 15 residues. V was trimmed by 3 bases and J by 5 bases, leaving 18 bases between them. The CDR3 region has the DNA TGCAGTGCTAGCCCATGGGCCTTGAACGGAGATACGCAGTATTTT. It specifies CSASPWALNGDTQYF.

This clonotype has just a few counts. J is TRBJ1-5 and V is TRBV7-9; 9 nucleotides match TRBD1. V shed 6 bases, J shed 0 bases, and the junction held 9 bases outside the gene matches. CDR3 size: 17 residues. CDR1 and CDR2 (germline): SEHNR, FQNEAQ (reference sequence). DNA of the CDR3: TGTGCCAGCAGGCCGGGACAGGGCCAGTATAGCAATCAGCCCCAGCATTTT. Encoded protein: CASRPGQGQYSNQPQHF.

By proportion, this clonotype is medium-sized. The rearrangement uses TRBV19 and TRBJ1-1; 7 bases agree with TRBD1. The germline CDR1 and CDR2 sequences are LNHDA and SQIVND (reference sequence). This CDR3 has 10 amino acids. With V trimmed by 11 bases and J by 10 bases, 7 bases remained unmatched. The CDR3 DNA follows: TGTGCCTCAAAGGAGGGGGCAGCTTTCTTT. This sequence encodes CASKEGAAFF.